This T cell receptor beta chain was sequenced for a study of control samples from healthy donors and cancer patients. Sequenced by immunoSEQ multiplex PCR; TCRdb stores in-frame clones only, minus some. The table has just under 75,000 clones, roughly 84% seen once. Germline CDR1 LNHDA, CDR2 SQIVND (reference sequence). V was clipped by 3 bases and J by 7 bases, with 22 bases between them. The CDR3 has 17 residues. This chain uses TRBV19 with TRBJ2-1; weak D call: TRBD2 (7 bases). Sequencing input: blood. The source of this sequence is a woman in her forties or fifties in good health. As DNA, the CDR3 is TGTGCCAGTAGTATTCCTCCAGGGGCTAGCGGTCAGAATGAGCAGTTCTTC. Its protein product is CASSIPPGASGQNEQFF.